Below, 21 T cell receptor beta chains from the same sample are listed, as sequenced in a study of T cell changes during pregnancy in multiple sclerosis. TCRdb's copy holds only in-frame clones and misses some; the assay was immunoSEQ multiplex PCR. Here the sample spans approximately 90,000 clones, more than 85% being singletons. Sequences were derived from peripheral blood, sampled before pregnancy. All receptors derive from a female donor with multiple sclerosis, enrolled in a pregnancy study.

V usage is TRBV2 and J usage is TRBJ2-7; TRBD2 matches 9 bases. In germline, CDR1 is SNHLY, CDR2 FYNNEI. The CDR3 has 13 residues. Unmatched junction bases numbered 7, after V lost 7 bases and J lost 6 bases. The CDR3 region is CASIQREEAEQYF. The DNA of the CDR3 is TGTGCCAGCATACAGCGGGAGGAGGCCGAGCAGTACTTC.

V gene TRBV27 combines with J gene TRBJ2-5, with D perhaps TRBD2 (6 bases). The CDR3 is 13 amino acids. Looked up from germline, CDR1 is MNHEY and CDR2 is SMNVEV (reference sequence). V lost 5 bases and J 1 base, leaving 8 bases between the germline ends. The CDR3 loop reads CASSLAIQETQYF. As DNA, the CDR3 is TGTGCCAGCAGTCTAGCGATCCAAGAGACCCAGTACTTC.

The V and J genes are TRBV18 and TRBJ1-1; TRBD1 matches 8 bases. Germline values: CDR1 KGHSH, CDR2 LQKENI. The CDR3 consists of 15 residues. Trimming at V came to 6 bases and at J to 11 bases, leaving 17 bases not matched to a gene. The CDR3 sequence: CASSPIVTGGDLAFF. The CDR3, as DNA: TGTGCCAGCTCCCCAATAGTCACAGGGGGGGATCTGGCTTTCTTT.

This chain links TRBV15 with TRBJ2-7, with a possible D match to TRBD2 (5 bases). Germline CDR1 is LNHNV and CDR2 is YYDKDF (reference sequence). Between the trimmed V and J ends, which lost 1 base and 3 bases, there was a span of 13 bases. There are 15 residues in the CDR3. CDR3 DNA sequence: TGTGCCACCAGCAGAGTGAGTACCGGGATCTACGAGCAGTACTTC. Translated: CATSRVSTGIYEQYF.

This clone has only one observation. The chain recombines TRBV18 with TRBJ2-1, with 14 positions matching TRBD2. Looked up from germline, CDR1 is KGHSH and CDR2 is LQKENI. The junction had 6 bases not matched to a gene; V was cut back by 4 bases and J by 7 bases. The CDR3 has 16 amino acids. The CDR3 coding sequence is TGTGCCAGCTCACAAAGACTAGCGGGAGGGCCTAATGAGCAGTTCTTC. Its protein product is CASSQRLAGGPNEQFF.

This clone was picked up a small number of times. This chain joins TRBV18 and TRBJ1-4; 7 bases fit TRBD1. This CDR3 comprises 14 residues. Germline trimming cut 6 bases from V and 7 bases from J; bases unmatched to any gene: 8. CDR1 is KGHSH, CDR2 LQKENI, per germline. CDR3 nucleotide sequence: TGTGCCAGCTCGTCGGACAGGCGGACTGAAAAACTGTTTTTT. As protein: CASSSDRRTEKLFF.

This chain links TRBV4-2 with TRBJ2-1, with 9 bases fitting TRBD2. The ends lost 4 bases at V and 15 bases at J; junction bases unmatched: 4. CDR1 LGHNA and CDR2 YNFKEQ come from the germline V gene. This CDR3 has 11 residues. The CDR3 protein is CASSLSGSSFF. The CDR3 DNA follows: TGTGCCAGCAGCCTTAGCGGGAGTTCGTTCTTC.

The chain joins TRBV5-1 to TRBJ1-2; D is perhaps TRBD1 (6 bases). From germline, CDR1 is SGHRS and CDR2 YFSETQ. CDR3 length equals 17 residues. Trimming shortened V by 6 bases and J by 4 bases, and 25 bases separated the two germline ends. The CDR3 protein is CASTPPTSLQGFYGYTF. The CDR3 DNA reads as TGCGCCAGCACGCCCCCCACCTCATTACAGGGTTTCTATGGCTACACCTTC.

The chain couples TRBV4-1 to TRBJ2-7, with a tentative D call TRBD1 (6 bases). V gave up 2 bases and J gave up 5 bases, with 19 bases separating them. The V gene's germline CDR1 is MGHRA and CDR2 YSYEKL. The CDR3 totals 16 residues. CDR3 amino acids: CASSQYPVTGYNEQYF. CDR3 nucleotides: TGCGCCAGCAGCCAATACCCGGTTACAGGGTACAACGAGCAGTACTTC.

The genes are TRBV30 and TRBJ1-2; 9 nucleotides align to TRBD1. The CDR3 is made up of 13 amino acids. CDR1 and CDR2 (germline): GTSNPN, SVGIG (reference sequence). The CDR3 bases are TGTGCTTACCGGGACAGGGCCTCCTATGGCTACACCTTC. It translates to CAYRDRASYGYTF.

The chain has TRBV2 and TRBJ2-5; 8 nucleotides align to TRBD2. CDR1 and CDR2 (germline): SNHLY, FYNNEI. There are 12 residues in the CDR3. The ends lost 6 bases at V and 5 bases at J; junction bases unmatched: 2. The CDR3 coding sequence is TGTGCCAGCAGGATAGCGGGGGAGACCCAGTACTTC. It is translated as CASRIAGETQYF.

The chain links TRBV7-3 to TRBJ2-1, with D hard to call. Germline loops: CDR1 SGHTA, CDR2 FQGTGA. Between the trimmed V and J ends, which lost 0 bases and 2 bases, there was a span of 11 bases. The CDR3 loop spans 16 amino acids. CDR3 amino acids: CASSLTSQNPYNEQFF. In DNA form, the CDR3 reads TGTGCCAGCAGCTTAACCTCACAAAACCCCTACAATGAGCAGTTCTTC.

The CDR3 protein is CASSYTGVGQPQHF. DNA for the CDR3: TGTGCCAGCAGTTACACAGGGGTTGGGCAGCCCCAGCATTTT. The chain uses TRBV2 and TRBJ1-5; 7 bases are a match to TRBD1. Germline loops: CDR1 SNHLY, CDR2 FYNNEI. The ends lost 5 bases at V and 7 bases at J; junction bases unmatched: 8. The CDR3 loop spans 14 amino acids.

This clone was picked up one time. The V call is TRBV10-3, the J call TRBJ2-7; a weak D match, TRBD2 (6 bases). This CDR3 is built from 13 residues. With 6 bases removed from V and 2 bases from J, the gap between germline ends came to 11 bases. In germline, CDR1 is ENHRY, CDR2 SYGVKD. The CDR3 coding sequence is TGTGCCATCAGCCCGGGACTCGCCTACGAGCAGTACTTC. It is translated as CAISPGLAYEQYF.

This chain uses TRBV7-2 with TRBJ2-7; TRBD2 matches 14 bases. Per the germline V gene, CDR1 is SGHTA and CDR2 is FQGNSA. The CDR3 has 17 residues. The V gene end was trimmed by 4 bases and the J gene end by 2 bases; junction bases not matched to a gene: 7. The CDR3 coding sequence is TGTGCCAGCAGCTCCGGGACTAGCGGGAGTGCGCCCTACGAGCAGTACTTC. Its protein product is CASSSGTSGSAPYEQYF.

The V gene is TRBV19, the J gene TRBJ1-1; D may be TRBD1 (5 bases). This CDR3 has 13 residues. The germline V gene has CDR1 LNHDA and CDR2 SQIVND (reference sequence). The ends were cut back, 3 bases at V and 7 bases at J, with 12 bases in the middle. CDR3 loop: CASSMFGGIEAFF. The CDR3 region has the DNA TGTGCCAGTAGTATGTTCGGGGGGATTGAAGCTTTCTTT.

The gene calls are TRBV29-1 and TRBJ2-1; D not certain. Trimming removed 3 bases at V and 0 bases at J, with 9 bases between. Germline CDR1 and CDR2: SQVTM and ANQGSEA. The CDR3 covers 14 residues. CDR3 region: CSVDGETSYNEQFF. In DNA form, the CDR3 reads TGCAGCGTTGACGGAGAGACCTCCTACAATGAGCAGTTCTTC.

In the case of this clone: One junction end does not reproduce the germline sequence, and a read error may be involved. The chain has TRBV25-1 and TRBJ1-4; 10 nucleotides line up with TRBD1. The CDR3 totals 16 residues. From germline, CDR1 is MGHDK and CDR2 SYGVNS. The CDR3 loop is CASSYHGTGAKEKLFF. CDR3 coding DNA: TGTGCCAGCAGTTATCACGGGACAGGGGCTAAAGAAAAACTGTTTTTT.

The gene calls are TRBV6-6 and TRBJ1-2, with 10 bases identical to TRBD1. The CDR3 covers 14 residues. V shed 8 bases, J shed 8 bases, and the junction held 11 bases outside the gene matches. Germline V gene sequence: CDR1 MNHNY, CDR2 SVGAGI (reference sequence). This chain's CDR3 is CASGGSGTGAGYTF. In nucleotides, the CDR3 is TGTGCCAGCGGGGGGTCCGGGACAGGGGCCGGCTACACCTTC.

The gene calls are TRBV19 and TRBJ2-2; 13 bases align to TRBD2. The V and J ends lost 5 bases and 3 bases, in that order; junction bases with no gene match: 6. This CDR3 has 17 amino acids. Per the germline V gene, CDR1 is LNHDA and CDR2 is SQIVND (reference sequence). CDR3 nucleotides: TGTGCCAGTAGTCCCTGGACTAGCGGGAGTCACACCGGGGAGCTGTTTTTT. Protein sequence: CASSPWTSGSHTGELFF.

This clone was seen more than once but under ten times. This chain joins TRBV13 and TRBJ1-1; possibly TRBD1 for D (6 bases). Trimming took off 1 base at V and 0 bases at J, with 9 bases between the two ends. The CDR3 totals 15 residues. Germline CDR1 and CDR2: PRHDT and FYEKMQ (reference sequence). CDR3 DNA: TGTGCCAGCAGCTTAGAAAACAGGGTGAACACTGAAGCTTTCTTT. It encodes CASSLENRVNTEAFF.